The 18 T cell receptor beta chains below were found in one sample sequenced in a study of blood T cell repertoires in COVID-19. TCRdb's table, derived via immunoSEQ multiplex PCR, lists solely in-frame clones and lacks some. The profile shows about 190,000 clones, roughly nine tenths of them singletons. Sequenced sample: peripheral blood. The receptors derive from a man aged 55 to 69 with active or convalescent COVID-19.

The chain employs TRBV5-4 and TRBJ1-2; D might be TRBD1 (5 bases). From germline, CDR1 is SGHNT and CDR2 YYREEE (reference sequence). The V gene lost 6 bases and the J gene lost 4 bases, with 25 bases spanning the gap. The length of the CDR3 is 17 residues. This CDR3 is CASTRRGSATWFYGYTF. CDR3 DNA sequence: TGTGCCAGCACCCGGAGGGGTTCGGCAACGTGGTTCTATGGCTACACCTTC.

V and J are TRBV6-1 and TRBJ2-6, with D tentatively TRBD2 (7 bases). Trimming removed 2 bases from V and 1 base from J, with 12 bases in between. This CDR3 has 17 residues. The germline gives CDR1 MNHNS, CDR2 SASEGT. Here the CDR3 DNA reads TGTGCCAGCAGTGAATATGCGGGGGCGTCTGGGGCCAACGTCCTGACTTTC. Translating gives CASSEYAGASGANVLTF.

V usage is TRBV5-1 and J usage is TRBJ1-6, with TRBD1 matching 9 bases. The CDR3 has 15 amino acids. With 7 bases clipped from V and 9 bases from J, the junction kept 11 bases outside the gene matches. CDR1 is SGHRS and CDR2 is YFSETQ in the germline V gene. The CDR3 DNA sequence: TGCGCCAGCGCCCTCTCGGGACAGGGTCTTTCACCCCTCCACTTT. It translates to CASALSGQGLSPLHF.

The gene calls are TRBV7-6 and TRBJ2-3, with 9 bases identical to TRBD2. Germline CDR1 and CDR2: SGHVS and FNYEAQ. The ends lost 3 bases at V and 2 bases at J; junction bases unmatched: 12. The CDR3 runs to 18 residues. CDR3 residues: CASSFRVAGASYTDTQYF. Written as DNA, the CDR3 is TGTGCCAGCAGCTTTAGGGTAGCGGGGGCCTCATACACAGATACGCAGTATTTT.

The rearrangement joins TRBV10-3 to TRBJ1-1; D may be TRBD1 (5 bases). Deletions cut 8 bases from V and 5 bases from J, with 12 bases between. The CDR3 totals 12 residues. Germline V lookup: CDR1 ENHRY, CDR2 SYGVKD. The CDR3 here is CAIGASGTEAFF. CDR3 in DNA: TGTGCCATCGGGGCGTCGGGTACTGAAGCTTTCTTT.

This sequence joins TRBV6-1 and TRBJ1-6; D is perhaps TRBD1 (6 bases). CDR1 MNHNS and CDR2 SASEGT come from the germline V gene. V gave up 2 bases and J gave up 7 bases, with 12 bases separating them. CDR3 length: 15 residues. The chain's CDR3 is CASSETYRANSPLHF. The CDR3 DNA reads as TGTGCCAGCAGTGAAACTTACAGGGCCAATTCACCCCTCCACTTT.

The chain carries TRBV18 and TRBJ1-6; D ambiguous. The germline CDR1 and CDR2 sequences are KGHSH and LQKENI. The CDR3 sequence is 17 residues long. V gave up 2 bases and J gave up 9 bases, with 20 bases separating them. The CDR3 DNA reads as TGTGCCAGCTCACCATTCAAGGGAGGCGGTAGTGGTTCACCCCTCCACTTT. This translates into CASSPFKGGGSGSPLHF.

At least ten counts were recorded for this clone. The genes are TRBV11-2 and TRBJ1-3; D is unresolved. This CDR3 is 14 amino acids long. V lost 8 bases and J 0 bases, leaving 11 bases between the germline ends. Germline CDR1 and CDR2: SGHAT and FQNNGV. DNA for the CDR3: TGTGCCAGCGATTTATCGAGCTCTGGAAACACCATATATTTT. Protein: CASDLSSSGNTIYF.

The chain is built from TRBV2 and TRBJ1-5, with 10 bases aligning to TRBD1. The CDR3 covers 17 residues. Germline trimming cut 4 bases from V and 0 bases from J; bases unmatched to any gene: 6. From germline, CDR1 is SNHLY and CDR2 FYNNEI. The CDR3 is CASSGDRGLYSNQPQHF. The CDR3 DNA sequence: TGTGCCAGCAGTGGGGACAGGGGCCTTTATAGCAATCAGCCCCAGCATTTT.

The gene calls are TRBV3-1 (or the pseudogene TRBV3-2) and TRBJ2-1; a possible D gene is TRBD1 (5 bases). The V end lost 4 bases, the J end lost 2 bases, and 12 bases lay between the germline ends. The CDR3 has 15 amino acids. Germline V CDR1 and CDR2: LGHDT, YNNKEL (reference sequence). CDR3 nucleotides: TGTGCCAGCAGCCCCGGACACTCCGCCTACAATGAGCAGTTCTTC. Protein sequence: CASSPGHSAYNEQFF.

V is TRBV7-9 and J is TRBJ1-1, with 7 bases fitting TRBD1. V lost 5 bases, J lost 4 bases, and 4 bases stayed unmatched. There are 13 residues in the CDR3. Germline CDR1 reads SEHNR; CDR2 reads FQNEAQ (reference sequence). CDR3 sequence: CASSLGGGTEAFF. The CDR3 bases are TGTGCCAGCAGCCTAGGGGGCGGCACTGAAGCTTTCTTT.

The CDR3 region is CASSTGTGTVTYEQYF. The CDR3, as DNA: TGCGCCAGCAGCACCGGTACCGGGACTGTGACCTACGAGCAGTACTTC. The rearrangement links TRBV4-1 to TRBJ2-7, with a weak D call TRBD2 (6 bases). Germline lookup yields CDR1 MGHRA and CDR2 YSYEKL. Trimming left V 5 bases short and J 2 bases short, with 19 bases between. The CDR3 consists of 16 residues.

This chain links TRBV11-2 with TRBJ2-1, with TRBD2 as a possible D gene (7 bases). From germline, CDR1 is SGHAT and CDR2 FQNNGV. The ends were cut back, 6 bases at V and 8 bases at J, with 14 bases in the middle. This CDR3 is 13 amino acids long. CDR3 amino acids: CASRTAGADEQFF. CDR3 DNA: TGTGCCAGCAGGACCGCGGGGGCGGATGAGCAGTTCTTC.

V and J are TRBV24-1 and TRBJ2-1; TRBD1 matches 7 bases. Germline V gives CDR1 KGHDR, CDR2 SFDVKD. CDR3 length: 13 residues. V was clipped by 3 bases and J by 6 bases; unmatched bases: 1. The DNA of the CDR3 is TGTGCCACCAGTGATCACAGGGGCAATGAGCAGTTCTTC. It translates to CATSDHRGNEQFF.

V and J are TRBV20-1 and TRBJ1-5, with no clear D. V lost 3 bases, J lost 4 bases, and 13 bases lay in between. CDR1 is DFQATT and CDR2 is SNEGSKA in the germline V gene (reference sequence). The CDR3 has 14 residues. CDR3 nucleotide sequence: TGCAGTGCTAGTAAGACCCAGACTAATCAGCCCCAGCATTTT. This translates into CSASKTQTNQPQHF.

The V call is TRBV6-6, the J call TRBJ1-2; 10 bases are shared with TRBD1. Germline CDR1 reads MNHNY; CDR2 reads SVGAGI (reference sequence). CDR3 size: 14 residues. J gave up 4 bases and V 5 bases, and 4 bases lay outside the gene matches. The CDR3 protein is CASSPGQGTYGYTF. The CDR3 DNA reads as TGTGCCAGCAGTCCGGGACAGGGGACCTATGGCTACACCTTC.

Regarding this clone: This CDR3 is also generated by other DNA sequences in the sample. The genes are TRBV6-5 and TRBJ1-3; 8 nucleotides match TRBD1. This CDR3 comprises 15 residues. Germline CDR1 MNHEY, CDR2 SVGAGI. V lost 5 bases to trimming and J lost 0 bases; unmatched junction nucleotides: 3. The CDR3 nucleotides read TGTGCCAGCAGTCCCGGGACAGGCTCTGGAAACACCATATATTTT. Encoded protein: CASSPGTGSGNTIYF.

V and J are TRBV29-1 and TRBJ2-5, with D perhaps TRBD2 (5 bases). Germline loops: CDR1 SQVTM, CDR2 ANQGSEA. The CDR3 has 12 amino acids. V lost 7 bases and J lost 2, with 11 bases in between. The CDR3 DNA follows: TGCAGCGCCGAGCCGGGGCAAGAGACCCAGTACTTC. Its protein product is CSAEPGQETQYF.